These 21 T cell receptor beta chains were sequenced from one sample in a study of beta chain features in type 1 diabetes. No antigens are known for them. Broader study findings: A moderate, significant TCRB CDR3 shortening appeared in type 1 diabetes across four CD4+ subsets.

Investigators reverse transcribed all isolated RNA, so they sequenced expressed TCRB transcripts. Data came from immunoSEQ multiplex PCR; TCRdb stores just in-frame clones and leaves some out. The sample consists of hundreds of thousands of clones, about 11% of them appearing once. Material for sequencing was naive CD4+ T cells from blood. These receptors were collected from a man aged 25-45 years with type 1 diabetes.

There are a few counts of this clone. This sequence joins TRBV4-1 and TRBJ2-5, with D possibly TRBD1 on 5 matching bases. Germline V lookup: CDR1 MGHRA, CDR2 YSYEKL. CDR3 length: 14 amino acids. Trimming cost V 3 bases and J 2 bases, with 10 bases left between them. CDR3: CASSHLRGQETQYF. Written as DNA, the CDR3 is TGCGCCAGCAGCCATCTTAGGGGTCAAGAGACCCAGTACTTC.

The rearrangement uses TRBV5-4 and TRBJ2-1; D may be TRBD2 (7 bases). Germline loops: CDR1 SGHNT, CDR2 YYREEE (reference sequence). The CDR3 sequence is 15 residues long. V was trimmed by 4 bases and J by 8 bases, leaving 19 bases between them. CDR3 amino acids: CASSATKRGGDEQFF. The CDR3 nucleotides are TGTGCCAGCAGCGCAACCAAGAGAGGGGGGGATGAGCAGTTCTTC.

This chain joins TRBV7-3 and TRBJ2-7; D may be TRBD1 (6 bases). This CDR3 comprises 13 residues. CDR1 SGHTA and CDR2 FQGTGA come from the germline V gene. Trimming stripped 2 bases from V and 3 bases from J, with 8 bases between. The CDR3 protein is CASSLGQNYEQYF. The CDR3 DNA is TGTGCCAGCAGCTTAGGACAGAACTACGAGCAGTACTTC.

The V and J genes are TRBV10-3 and TRBJ1-2; TRBD1 matches 7 bases. V shed 7 bases, J shed 3 bases, and the junction held 5 bases outside the gene matches. The V gene's germline CDR1 is ENHRY and CDR2 SYGVKD. The CDR3 is 13 residues long. CDR3 loop: CAINRDSHYGYTF. CDR3 bases: TGTGCCATCAACCGGGACAGCCACTATGGCTACACCTTC.

This chain connects TRBV6-6 to TRBJ1-5; 7 nucleotides line up with TRBD1. Germline CDR1 MNHNY, CDR2 SVGAGI (reference sequence). The CDR3 is made up of 14 amino acids. Germline trimming cut 5 bases from V and 7 bases from J; bases unmatched to any gene: 8. CDR3 sequence: CASSQQGLGQPQHF. The CDR3 DNA reads as TGTGCCAGCAGTCAACAGGGGCTTGGACAGCCCCAGCATTTT.

J is TRBJ2-1 and V is TRBV27, with 8 bases fitting TRBD2. The germline CDR1 and CDR2 sequences are MNHEY and SMNVEV (reference sequence). The V and J ends lost 2 bases and 0 bases, in that order; junction bases with no gene match: 3. CDR3 length: 16 residues. CDR3 coding DNA: TGTGCCAGCAGTTTACGCGGGGGGAGCTCCTACAATGAGCAGTTCTTC. It yields the protein CASSLRGGSSYNEQFF.

This clone was observed a few times. For the CDR3, the DNA is TGTGCCAGCAGCTCAGCAGATACGCAGTATTTT. Residues: CASSSADTQYF. The rearrangement uses TRBV7-9 and TRBJ2-3, with unresolved D. Looked up from germline, CDR1 is SEHNR and CDR2 is FQNEAQ (reference sequence). Trimming stripped 4 bases from V and 4 bases from J, with 3 bases between. This CDR3 is 11 amino acids long.

This clone was counted between two and nine times. The chain links TRBV28 to TRBJ1-6; maybe TRBD1 (5 bases). CDR1 and CDR2 (germline): MDHEN, SYDVKM. The CDR3 contains 12 residues. V was trimmed by 10 bases and J by 13 bases, leaving 17 bases between them. The CDR3 DNA sequence: TGTGCCACCGCCGCAGGGATGGAGCCCCTCCACTTT. Protein: CATAAGMEPLHF.

This sequence joins TRBV5-6 and TRBJ2-6, with 8 nucleotides matching TRBD2. Germline CDR1 and CDR2: SGHDT and YYEEEE. CDR3 size: 17 residues. Trimming removed 0 bases from V and 0 bases from J; junction bases left unmatched: 2. The CDR3 sequence: CASSLVAGTSGANVLTF. The DNA for the CDR3 is TGTGCCAGCAGCTTGGTAGCGGGGACCTCTGGGGCCAACGTCCTGACTTTC. The complete variable domain, with remaining parts taken from reference TRBV5-6 and TRBJ2-6, reads DAGVTQSPTHLIKTRGQQVTLRCSPKSGHDTVSWYQQALGQGPQFIFQYYEEEERQRGNFPDRFSGHQFPNYSSELNVNALLLGDSALYLCASSLVAGTSGANVLTFGAGSRLTVL.

This clone was seen a handful of times. V gene TRBV29-1 combines with J gene TRBJ2-5; 7 positions agree with TRBD1. V was clipped by 2 bases and J by 1 base; unmatched bases: 1. Per germline, CDR1 SQVTM and CDR2 ANQGSEA. The CDR3 totals 13 residues. As DNA, the CDR3 is TGCAGCGTTGAATCAGGGGGCCAAGAGACCCAGTACTTC. As protein: CSVESGGQETQYF. The full variable domain, with the rest looked up from reference TRBV29-1 and TRBJ2-5, is SAVISQKPSRDICQRGTSLTIQCQVDSQVTMMFWYRQQPGQSLTLIATANQGSEATYESGFVIDKFPISRPNLTFSTLTVSNMSPEDSSIYLCSVESGGQETQYFGPGTRLLVL.

The chain joins TRBV2 to TRBJ2-5; D not certain. V lost 2 bases, J lost 1 base, and 5 bases lay in between. This CDR3 is built from 13 residues. Germline assignment: CDR1 SNHLY and CDR2 FYNNEI. CDR3 residues: CASSELSQETQYF. The DNA for the CDR3 is TGTGCCAGCAGTGAACTGTCCCAAGAGACCCAGTACTTC.

The chain couples TRBV2 to TRBJ1-2; D may be TRBD1 (5 bases). The V end was cut by 0 bases, the J end by 2 bases, with 13 bases between. The CDR3 is 16 amino acids. Germline V gives CDR1 SNHLY, CDR2 FYNNEI. CDR3: CASSEAGGGANYGYTF. The CDR3 DNA is TGTGCCAGCAGTGAAGCCGGGGGTGGGGCGAACTATGGCTACACCTTC.

V and J are TRBV5-1 and TRBJ2-1; 9 nucleotides line up with TRBD1. This CDR3 region has 15 residues. Germline values: CDR1 SGHRS, CDR2 YFSETQ. V trimming: 2 bases; J trimming: 7 bases; junction bases outside the gene matches: 7. DNA for the CDR3: TGCGCCAGCAGCTTCGGGACAGGGAGGATGAATGAGCAGTTCTTC. As protein: CASSFGTGRMNEQFF.

With regard to this clone: The junction departs from the called germline gene at one end, perhaps through a read error. The V gene is TRBV30, the J gene TRBJ2-5; the match to TRBD2 covers 10 bases. The CDR3 sequence is 14 residues long. Germline lookup yields CDR1 GTSNPN and CDR2 SVGIG (reference sequence). CDR3 loop: CACSVSGGGETQYF. CDR3 DNA: TGTGCCTGCAGTGTGAGCGGGGGGGGAGAGACCCAGTACTTC.

The chain joins TRBV18 to TRBJ2-1; 9 nucleotides line up with TRBD1. Germline loops: CDR1 KGHSH, CDR2 LQKENI. This CDR3 spans 16 amino acids. J was trimmed by 4 bases and V by 0 bases; bases with no gene match: 4. CDR3 residues: CASSPPADRGYNEQFF. The DNA of the CDR3 is TGTGCCAGCTCACCACCGGCGGACAGGGGATACAATGAGCAGTTCTTC.

The CDR3 coding sequence is TGTGCCAGCAGCAGGACGACAGGGCGGGGAAACACCATATATTTT. This sequence encodes CASSRTTGRGNTIYF. The chain couples TRBV2 to TRBJ1-3; TRBD1 matches at 7 bases. The CDR3 is 15 residues long. The V segment lost 6 bases and the J segment 4 bases; nucleotides outside the gene matches: 9. The germline gives CDR1 SNHLY, CDR2 FYNNEI.

This clone was detected a few times. V usage is TRBV30 and J usage is TRBJ2-6, with D possibly matching TRBD1 (5 bases). Germline values: CDR1 GTSNPN, CDR2 SVGIG (reference sequence). Trimming removed 2 bases at V and 0 bases at J, with 8 bases between. The CDR3 spans 15 residues. The CDR3 DNA reads TGTGCCTGGAGTTGGGGCAGCTCTGGGGCCAACGTCCTGACTTTC. Protein: CAWSWGSSGANVLTF.

This clone showed up just a few times. This rearrangement joins TRBV7-9 to TRBJ2-5, with TRBD2 matching 8 bases. The CDR3 consists of 14 residues. V was pared by 5 bases and J by 5 bases, with 7 bases of the junction left unmatched. The germline V gene has CDR1 SEHNR and CDR2 FQNEAQ (reference sequence). In DNA, the CDR3 is TGTGCCAGCAGCCCCTCGGGGGGGCAGGAGACCCAGTACTTC. It codes for CASSPSGGQETQYF.

The genes are TRBV5-6 and TRBJ2-1; 14 nucleotides align to TRBD2. This CDR3 contains 16 residues. Germline CDR1 is SGHDT and CDR2 is YYEEEE. Trimming at V came to 4 bases and at J to 5 bases, leaving 5 bases not matched to a gene. The chain's CDR3 is CASSPGLAGANNEQFF. Written as DNA, the CDR3 is TGTGCCAGCAGCCCGGGACTAGCGGGGGCAAACAATGAGCAGTTCTTC.

This clone was counted only a few times. The chain links TRBV9 to TRBJ1-5, with D perhaps matching TRBD1 (5 bases). Trimming took off 0 bases at V and 5 bases at J, with 12 bases between the two ends. CDR1 and CDR2 from the germline V gene are SGDLS and YYNGEE. This CDR3 comprises 15 residues. The CDR3 spells CASSVGLGGDQPQHF. The CDR3 DNA reads TGTGCCAGCAGCGTAGGTTTGGGGGGAGATCAGCCCCAGCATTTT.

The gene calls are TRBV30 and TRBJ2-2; D not resolved. CDR3 length: 11 amino acids. Germline lookup yields CDR1 GTSNPN and CDR2 SVGIG (reference sequence). V was clipped by 1 base and J by 8 bases, with 5 bases between them. The CDR3 reads CAWSGSGELFF. The DNA of the CDR3 is TGTGCCTGGAGTGGGAGTGGGGAGCTGTTTTTT.